What follows is one T cell receptor beta chain and its context. The target antigen is unknown. For sorted subsets, 200 ng DNA per replicate equaled around 30,000 T cell genomes. In the source study's methods: Owing to the provision of junction-only sequences devoid of quality scores by immunoSEQ, filtering differed. Method: immunoSEQ multiplex PCR; TCRdb's copy keeps in-frame clones and lacks some. V and J calls and clone size come straight from that table; D and trimming were deduced from the DNA. The repertoire holds some 2.1 million clones, with around 93% as singletons. This specimen belongs to a study of shared clonotypes between healthy human individuals. General study results and limits: Donors were few, which limited the genetic and exposure-history diversity represented.

Terminally differentiated effector memory CD45RA+ cells were excluded from the naive CD8 cells, which were CD45RO-negative and positively selected for CCR7. The CDR3 consists of 15 residues. Germline V gene data show CDR1 as SGDLS and CDR2 as YYNGEE. The V and J ends lost 4 bases and 6 bases, in that order; junction bases with no gene match: 9. The sequencing input was naive CD8+ T cells from PBMCs. The source of this sequence is a man between 18 and 29 years old in good health. Some clones in this sample may be carry-over from other donors' samples. The chain links TRBV9 to TRBJ1-1; 10 bases fit TRBD1. CDR3 sequence reads: CASSPMTGGFSEAFF. In DNA form, the CDR3 reads TGTGCCAGCAGCCCGATGACAGGGGGCTTCTCTGAAGCTTTCTTT.